Below are 3 T cell receptor beta chains sequenced from a single sample in a study of T cells after posttransplantation cyclophosphamide. Cells defined as naive were viable CD3+CD4+ or CD3+CD8+ and CCR7+CD45RA+CD45RO-CD95-CD27+CD28+. Here immunoSEQ multiplex PCR was the method, and the copy in TCRdb shows in-frame clones only, minus some. The table records about 20,000 clones, under 99% of them present only once. Sequencing used naive CD4+ T cells sorted from PBMCs. These receptor sequences come from a man in his forties in good health, CMV-negative, and a related stem cell transplant donor.

The V and J genes are TRBV29-1 and TRBJ1-1; 7 nucleotides line up with TRBD1. Germline loops: CDR1 SQVTM, CDR2 ANQGSEA. V was pared by 7 bases and J by 3 bases, with 8 bases of the junction left unmatched. This CDR3 is 13 amino acids long. DNA for the CDR3: TGCAGCGGGATGGTAGGGGGCGACACTGAAGCTTTCTTT. This gives the protein CSGMVGGDTEAFF.

The chain links TRBV5-1 to TRBJ2-3; TRBD1 matches 9 bases. V shed 0 bases and J 6 bases; nucleotides not matched to a gene: 8. Per germline, CDR1 SGHRS and CDR2 YFSETQ. The CDR3 is 16 amino acids. CDR3 in DNA: TGCGCCAGCAGCTTGGGGGCACAGGGGGCCGGGGATACGCAGTATTTT. The encoded protein is CASSLGAQGAGDTQYF.

The V gene is TRBV4-1, the J gene TRBJ2-3, with D tentatively TRBD2 (6 bases). Looked up from germline, CDR1 is MGHRA and CDR2 is YSYEKL. This CDR3 is built from 15 residues. Deletions cut 1 base from V and 5 bases from J, with 13 bases between. The DNA of the CDR3 is TGCGCCAGCAGCCAAGGGGGCGGGCGGGGAGATACGCAGTATTTT. Its protein is CASSQGGGRGDTQYF.